The entry below gives a single TCR beta chain sequence along with its context. The target antigen is unknown. This sample was included in a study of T cells expressing NK-cell markers. Overall study context: In sorted CD3+CD56+NKG2C+, CD3+CD56+NKG2C- and CD3+CD56-NKG2C+ T cells, TCR beta repertoires were obtained. General observations from the study: In several donors, dominant clonotypes made up roughly 25-60.1% of CD3+CD56-NKG2C+ cells. The dominant NKG2C+ clonotypes represented about 1.0-7.5% of CD8+ T cells in over 5 donors.

What made the TCR beta cDNA was 5'RACE template switching with UMIs. From its re-call of the 5' RACE reads, TCRdb lists each CDR3 protein once, without DNA. The repertoire table contains roughly 420,000 distinct CDR3 sequences. The CDR3 spans 12 residues. CDR1 is MNHEY and CDR2 is SVGAGI in the germline V gene. This TCR came from a woman between 18 and 69 years old in good health. The gene calls are TRBV6-5 and TRBJ2-2. Material: blood T cells: a sorted CD56 or NKG2C T cell subset, CD4+ or CD8+ T cells, or bulk PBMC T cells (not recorded which). The CDR3 sequence: CASAVHTGELFF.